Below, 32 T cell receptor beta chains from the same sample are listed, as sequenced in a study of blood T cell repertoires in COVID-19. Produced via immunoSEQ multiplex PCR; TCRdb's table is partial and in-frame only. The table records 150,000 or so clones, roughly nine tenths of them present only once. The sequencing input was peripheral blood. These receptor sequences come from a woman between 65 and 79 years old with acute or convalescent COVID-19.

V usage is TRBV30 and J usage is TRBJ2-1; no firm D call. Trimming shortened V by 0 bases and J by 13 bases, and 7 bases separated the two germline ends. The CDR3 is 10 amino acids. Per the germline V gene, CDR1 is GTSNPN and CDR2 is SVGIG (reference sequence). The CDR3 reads CAWSVERQFF. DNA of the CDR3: TGTGCCTGGAGTGTTGAGCGCCAGTTCTTC.

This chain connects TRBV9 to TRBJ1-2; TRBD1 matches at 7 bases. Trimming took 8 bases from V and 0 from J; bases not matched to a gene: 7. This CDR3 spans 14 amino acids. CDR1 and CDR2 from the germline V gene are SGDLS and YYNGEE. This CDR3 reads CASSPGQTNYGYTF. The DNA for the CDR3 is TGTGCCAGTTCTCCGGGACAGACTAACTATGGCTACACCTTC.

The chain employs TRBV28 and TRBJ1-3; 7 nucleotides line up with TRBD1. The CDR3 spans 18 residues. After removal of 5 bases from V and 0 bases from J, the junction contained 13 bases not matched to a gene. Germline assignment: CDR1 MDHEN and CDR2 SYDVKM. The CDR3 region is CASSIRGTAPTSGNTIYF. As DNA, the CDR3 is TGTGCCAGCAGTATCCGAGGGACAGCCCCTACCTCTGGAAACACCATATATTTT.

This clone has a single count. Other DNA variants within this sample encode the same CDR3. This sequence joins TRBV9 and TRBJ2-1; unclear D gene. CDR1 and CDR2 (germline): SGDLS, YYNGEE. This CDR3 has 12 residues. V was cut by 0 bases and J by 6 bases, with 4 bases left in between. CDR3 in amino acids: CASSVGVNEQFF. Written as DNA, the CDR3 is TGTGCCAGCAGCGTAGGAGTCAATGAGCAGTTCTTC.

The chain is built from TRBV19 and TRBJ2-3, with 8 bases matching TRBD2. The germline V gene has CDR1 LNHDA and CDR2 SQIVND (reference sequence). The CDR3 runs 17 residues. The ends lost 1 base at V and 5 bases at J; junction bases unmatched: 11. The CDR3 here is CASSIAGRGAEGDTQYF. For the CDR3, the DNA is TGTGCCAGTAGTATAGCAGGGCGGGGGGCCGAAGGAGATACGCAGTATTTT. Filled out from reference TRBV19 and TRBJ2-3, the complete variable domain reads DGGITQSPKYLFRKEGQNVTLSCEQNLNHDAMYWYRQDPGQGLRLIYYSQIVNDFQKGDIAEGYSVSREKKESFPLTVTSAQKNPTAFYLCASSIAGRGAEGDTQYFGPGTRLTVL.

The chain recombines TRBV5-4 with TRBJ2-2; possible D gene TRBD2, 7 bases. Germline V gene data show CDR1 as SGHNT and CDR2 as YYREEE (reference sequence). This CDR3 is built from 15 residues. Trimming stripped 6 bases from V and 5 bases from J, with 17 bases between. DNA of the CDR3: TGTGCCAGCAATAGAGGGGGGGCAGAAACCGGGGAGCTGTTTTTT. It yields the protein CASNRGGAETGELFF.

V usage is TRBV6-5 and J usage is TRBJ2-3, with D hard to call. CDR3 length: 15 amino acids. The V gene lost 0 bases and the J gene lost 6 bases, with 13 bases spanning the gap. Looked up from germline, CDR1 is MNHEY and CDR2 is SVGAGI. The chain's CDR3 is CASSYSGQTGDTQYF. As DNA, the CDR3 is TGTGCCAGCAGTTACTCTGGCCAGACTGGGGATACGCAGTATTTT.

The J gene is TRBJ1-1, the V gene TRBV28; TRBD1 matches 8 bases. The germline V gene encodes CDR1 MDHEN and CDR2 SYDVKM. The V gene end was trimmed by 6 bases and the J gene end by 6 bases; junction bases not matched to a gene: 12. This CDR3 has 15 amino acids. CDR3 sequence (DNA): TGTGCCAGCAGGTCGACAGGGGCGGGGAGATCTGAAGCTTTCTTT. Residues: CASRSTGAGRSEAFF.

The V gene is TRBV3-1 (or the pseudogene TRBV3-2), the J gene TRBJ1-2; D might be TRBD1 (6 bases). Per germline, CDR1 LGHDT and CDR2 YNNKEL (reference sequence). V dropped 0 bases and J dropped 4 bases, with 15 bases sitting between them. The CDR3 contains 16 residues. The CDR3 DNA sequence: TGTGCCAGCAGCCAAGATGGGGGCTACCAGCTCTATGGCTACACCTTC. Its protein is CASSQDGGYQLYGYTF.

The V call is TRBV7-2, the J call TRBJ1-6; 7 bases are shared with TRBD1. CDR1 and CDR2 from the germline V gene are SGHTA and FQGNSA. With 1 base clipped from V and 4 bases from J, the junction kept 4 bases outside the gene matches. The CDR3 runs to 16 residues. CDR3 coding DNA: TGTGCCAGCAGCTTAGGGGGACAGAGGTATAATTCACCCCTCCACTTT. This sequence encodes CASSLGGQRYNSPLHF.

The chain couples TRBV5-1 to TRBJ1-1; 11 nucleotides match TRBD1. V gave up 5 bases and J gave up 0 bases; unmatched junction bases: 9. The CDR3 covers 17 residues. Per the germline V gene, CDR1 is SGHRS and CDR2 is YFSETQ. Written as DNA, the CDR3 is TGCGCCAGCAGTCCTGGACAGGGGGCGGATATGAACACTGAAGCTTTCTTT. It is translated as CASSPGQGADMNTEAFF.

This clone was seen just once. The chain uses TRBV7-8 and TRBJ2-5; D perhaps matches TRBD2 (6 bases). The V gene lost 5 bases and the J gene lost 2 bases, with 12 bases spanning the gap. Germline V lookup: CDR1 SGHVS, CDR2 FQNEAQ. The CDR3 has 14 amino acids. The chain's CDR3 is CASSRGRGQETQYF. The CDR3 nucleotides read TGTGCCAGCAGCCGGGGCCGGGGGCAAGAGACCCAGTACTTC.

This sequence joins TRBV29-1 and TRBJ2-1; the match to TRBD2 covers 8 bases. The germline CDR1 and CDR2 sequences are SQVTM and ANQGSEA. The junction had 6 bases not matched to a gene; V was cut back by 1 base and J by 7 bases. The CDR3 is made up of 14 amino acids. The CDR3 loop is CSVEGGGLGNEQFF. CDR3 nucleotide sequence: TGCAGCGTTGAAGGCGGGGGGCTGGGGAATGAGCAGTTCTTC.

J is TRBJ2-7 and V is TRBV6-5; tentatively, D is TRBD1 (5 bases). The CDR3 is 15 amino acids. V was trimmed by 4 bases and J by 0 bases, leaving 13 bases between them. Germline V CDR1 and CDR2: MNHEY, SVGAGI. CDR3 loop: CASSSGLVSSYEQYV. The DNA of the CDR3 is TGTGCCAGCAGTTCAGGGCTTGTAAGCTCCTACGAGCAGTACGTC.

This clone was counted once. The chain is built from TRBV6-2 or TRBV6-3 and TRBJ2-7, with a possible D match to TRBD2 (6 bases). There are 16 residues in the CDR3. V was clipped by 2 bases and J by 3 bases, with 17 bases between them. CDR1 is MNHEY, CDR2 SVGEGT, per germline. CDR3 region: CASSYDSGLHLYEQYF. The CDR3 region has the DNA TGTGCCAGCAGTTACGATTCGGGACTCCACCTCTACGAGCAGTACTTC.

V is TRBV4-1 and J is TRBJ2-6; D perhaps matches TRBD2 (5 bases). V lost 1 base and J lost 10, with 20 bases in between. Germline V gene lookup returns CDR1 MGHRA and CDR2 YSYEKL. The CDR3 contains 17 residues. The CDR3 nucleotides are TGCGCCAGCAGCCAAGGTTGGGCGGGCAGGCTCATTAACGTCCTGACTTTC. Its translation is CASSQGWAGRLINVLTF.

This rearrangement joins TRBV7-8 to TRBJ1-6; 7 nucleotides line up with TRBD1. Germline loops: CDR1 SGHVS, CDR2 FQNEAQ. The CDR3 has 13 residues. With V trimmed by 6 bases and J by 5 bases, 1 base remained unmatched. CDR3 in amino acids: CASRTGNNSPLHF. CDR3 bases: TGTGCCAGCAGGACAGGGAATAATTCACCCCTCCACTTT.

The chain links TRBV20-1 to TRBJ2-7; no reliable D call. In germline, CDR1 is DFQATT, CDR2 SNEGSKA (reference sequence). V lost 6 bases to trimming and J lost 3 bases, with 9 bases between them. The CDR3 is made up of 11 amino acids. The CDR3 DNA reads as TGCAGTGCGCCAGACAACTACGAGCAGTACTTC. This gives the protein CSAPDNYEQYF.

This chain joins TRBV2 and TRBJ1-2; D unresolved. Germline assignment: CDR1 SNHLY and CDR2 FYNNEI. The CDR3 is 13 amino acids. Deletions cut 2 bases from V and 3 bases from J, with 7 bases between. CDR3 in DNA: TGTGCCAGCAGTGAACGTCCTGACTATGGCTACACCTTC. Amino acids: CASSERPDYGYTF.

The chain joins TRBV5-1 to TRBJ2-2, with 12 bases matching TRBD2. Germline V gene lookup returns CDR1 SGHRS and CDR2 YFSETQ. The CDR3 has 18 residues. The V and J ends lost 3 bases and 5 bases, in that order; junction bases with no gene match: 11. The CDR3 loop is CASSSAGLAGSGTGELFF. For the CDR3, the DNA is TGCGCCAGCAGCTCAGCGGGACTAGCGGGCTCGGGGACCGGGGAGCTGTTTTTT.

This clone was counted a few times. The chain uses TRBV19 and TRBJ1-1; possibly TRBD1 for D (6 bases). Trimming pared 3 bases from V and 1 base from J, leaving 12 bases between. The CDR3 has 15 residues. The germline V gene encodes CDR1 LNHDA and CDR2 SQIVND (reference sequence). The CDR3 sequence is CASSIGTHENTEAFF. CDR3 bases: TGTGCCAGTAGTATTGGGACACATGAGAACACTGAAGCTTTCTTT.

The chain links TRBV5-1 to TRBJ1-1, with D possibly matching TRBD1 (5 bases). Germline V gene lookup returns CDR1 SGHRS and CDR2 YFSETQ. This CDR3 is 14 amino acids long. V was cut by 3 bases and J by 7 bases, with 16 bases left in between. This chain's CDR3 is CASSSITGSNEAFF. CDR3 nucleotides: TGCGCCAGCAGCTCAATCACAGGTTCTAATGAAGCTTTCTTT.

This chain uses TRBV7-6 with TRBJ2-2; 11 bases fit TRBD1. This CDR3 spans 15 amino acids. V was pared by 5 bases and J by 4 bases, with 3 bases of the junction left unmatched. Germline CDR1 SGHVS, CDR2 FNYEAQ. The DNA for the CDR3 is TGTGCCAGCAGCCCGGGACAGGGGGTCACCGGGGAGCTGTTTTTT. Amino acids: CASSPGQGVTGELFF. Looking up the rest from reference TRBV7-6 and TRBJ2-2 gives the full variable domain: GAGVSQSPRYKVTKRGQDVALRCDPISGHVSLYWYRQALGQGPEFLTYFNYEAQQDKSGLPNDRFSAERPEGSISTLTIQRTEQRDSAMYRCASSPGQGVTGELFFGEGSRLTVL.

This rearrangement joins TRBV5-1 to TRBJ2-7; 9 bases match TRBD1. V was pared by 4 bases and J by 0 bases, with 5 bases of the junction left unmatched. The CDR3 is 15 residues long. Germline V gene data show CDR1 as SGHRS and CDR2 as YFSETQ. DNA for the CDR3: TGCGCCAGCAGCCGCGGGACAGGGAGCTCCTACGAGCAGTACTTC. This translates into CASSRGTGSSYEQYF.

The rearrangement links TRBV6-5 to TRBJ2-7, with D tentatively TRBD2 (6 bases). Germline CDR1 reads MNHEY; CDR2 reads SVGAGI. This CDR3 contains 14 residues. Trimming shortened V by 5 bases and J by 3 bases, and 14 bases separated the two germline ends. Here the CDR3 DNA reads TGTGCCAGCAGTAGGGGCCGGGACTTCTACGAGCAGTACTTC. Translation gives CASSRGRDFYEQYF.

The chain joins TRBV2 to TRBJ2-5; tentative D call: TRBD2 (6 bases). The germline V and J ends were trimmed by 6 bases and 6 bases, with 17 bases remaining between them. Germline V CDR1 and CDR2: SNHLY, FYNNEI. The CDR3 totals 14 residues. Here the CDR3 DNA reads TGTGCCAGCAGGTTTTCCGGGGGAAGAAAGACCCAGTACTTC. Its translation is CASRFSGGRKTQYF.

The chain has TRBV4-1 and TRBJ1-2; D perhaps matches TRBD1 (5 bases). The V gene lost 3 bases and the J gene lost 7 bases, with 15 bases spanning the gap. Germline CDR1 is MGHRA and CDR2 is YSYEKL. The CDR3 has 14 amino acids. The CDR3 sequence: CASSQPGREGGYTF. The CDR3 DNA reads TGCGCCAGCAGCCAGCCCGGCAGGGAGGGTGGCTACACCTTC.

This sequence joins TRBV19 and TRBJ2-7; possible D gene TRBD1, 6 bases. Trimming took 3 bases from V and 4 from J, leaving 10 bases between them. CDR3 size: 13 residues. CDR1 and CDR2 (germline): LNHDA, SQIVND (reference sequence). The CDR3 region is CASSIPGVYEQYF. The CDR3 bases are TGTGCCAGTAGTATTCCAGGGGTTTACGAGCAGTACTTC.

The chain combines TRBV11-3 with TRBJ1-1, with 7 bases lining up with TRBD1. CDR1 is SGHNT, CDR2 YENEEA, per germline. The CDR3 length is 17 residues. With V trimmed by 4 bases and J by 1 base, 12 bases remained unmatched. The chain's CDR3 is CASSSTQGWVENTEAFF. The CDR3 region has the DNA TGTGCCAGCAGCTCAACACAGGGGTGGGTGGAGAACACTGAAGCTTTCTTT.

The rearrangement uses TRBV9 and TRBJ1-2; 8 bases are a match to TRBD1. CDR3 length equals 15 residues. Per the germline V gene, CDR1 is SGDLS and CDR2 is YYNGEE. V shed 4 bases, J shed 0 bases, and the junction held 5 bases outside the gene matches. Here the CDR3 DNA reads TGTGCCAGCAGCTTCCGGACAGGGTCTAACTATGGCTACACCTTC. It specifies CASSFRTGSNYGYTF.

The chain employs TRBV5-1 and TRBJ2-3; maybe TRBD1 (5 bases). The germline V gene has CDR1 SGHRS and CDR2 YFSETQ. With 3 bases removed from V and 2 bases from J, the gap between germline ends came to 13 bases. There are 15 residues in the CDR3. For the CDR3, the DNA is TGCGCCAGCAGCTCGGTCAGGGCCCCCACAGATACGCAGTATTTT. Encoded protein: CASSSVRAPTDTQYF.

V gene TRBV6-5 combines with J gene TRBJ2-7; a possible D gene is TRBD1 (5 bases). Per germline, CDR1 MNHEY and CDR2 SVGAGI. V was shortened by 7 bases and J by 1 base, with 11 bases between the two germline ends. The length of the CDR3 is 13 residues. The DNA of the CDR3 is TGTGCCAGCAAATTACAGGTATCCTACGAGCAGTACTTC. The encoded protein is CASKLQVSYEQYF.